This TCR beta chain is drawn from a study of CD8+ T cells in alopecia areata. Whole-study results and caveats: The study found that many expanded lesional clones persisted in scalp and blood during tofacitinib.

This CDR3 is 15 amino acids long. The germline gives CDR1 ENHRY, CDR2 SYGVKD. Trimming took 8 bases from V and 0 from J, leaving 11 bases between them. Notes on this clone: Its antigen is currently unknown.

It was cDNA, reverse transcribed from extracted RNA, that served as the sequencing template. The method was immunoSEQ multiplex PCR; TCRdb's version includes in-frame clones alone and lacks a portion of them. The sample has roughly 200,000 clones, around 60% seen once. The treatment here: oral pan-JAK inhibitor, 5-10 mg twice daily. Lesional scalp tissue (obtained by punch biopsy) and peripheral blood were collected from alopecia areata patients. J is TRBJ2-6 and V is TRBV10-3, with D perhaps matching TRBD2 (6 bases). This clonotype was sampled from a human donor with alopecia areata. The sequenced sample was CD8+ T cells sorted from blood, obtained at week 24, from a patient treated with tofacitinib. DNA for the CDR3: TGTGCCATCCTACCAGCGGGCTCTGGGGCCAACGTCCTGACTTTC. It specifies CAILPAGSGANVLTF.